These T cell receptor beta chains were read from a single sample in a study of blood T cells in healthy people across ages. TCRdb itself ran the 5' RACE reads through MiXCR, one entry per CDR3 protein. The sample includes about 650,000 distinct CDR3 sequences, about 30% of them seen just once. The sample comprised blood. All receptors derive from an elderly woman in good health. Both conserved end residues are part of each CDR3. A D gene is named only where the DNA matches it firmly. Where a row states a size, it is once, few, many or the class of an expanded clone; other rows omit it.

>TRBJ2-7|TRBV20-1|-|14|TRBD2
TGCAGTGCTAGAATGACTAGCGGGACCTCCGAGCAGTACTTC
CSARMTSGTSEQYF
>TRBJ2-3|TRBV7-9|few|17|-
TGTGCCAGCAGCTTAGTTCTAGGGGGAGCTTTAACAGATACGCAGTATTTT
CASSLVLGGALTDTQYF
>TRBJ2-1|TRBV7-7|many|16|TRBD2
TGTGCTAGCAGCCCTAGATCTAGCGGGGGTTACAATGAGCAGTTCTTC
CASSPRSSGGYNEQFF
>TRBJ2-6|TRBV11-1|many|15|-
TGTGCCAGCAGCCCCCGGTTGGCTGGGGCCAACGTCCTGACTTTC
CASSPRLAGANVLTF
>TRBJ2-5|TRBV20-1|few|14|TRBD2
TGCAGTGCTGGTCCGACTAGGGAGGGAGAGACCCAGTACTTC
CSAGPTREGETQYF
>TRBJ2-7|TRBV6-1|many|14|-
TGTGCCAGCAGTGAAGACGGGGGCGCCTACGAGCAGTACTTC
CASSEDGGAYEQYF
>TRBJ1-5|TRBV29-1|once|14|-
TGCAGCGTTGGTGGAGGAGTAAGCAATCAGCCCCAGCATTTT
CSVGGGVSNQPQHF
>TRBJ1-2|TRBV10-3|many|15|-
TGTGCCATCAGTGAGTCCCGGGACCTTAAATATGGCTACACCTTC
CAISESRDLKYGYTF
>TRBJ2-3|TRBV29-1|many|15|TRBD1
TGCAGCGTTGCCGCGACAGGGGACGGAACGGGTACGCAGTATTTT
CSVAATGDGTGTQYF
>TRBJ2-3|TRBV20-1|many|15|TRBD2
TGCAGTGCTAGTTTCGGCGGGGGGCCCCCAGATACGCAGTATTTT
CSASFGGGPPDTQYF
>TRBJ2-7|TRBV3-1|-|15|TRBD2
TGTGCCAGCAGCGACGGGAGGGCCAAGTACAATGAGCAGTACTTC
CASSDGRAKYNEQYF
>TRBJ2-4|TRBV6-6|-|15|-
TGTGCCAGCTTAGGGGCTTGGGGAGCCAAAAACATTCAGTACTTC
CASLGAWGAKNIQYF
>TRBJ2-1|TRBV19|many|13|-
TGTGCCAGTAGTCACGCCGACCGGAATGAGCAGTTCTTC
CASSHADRNEQFF
>TRBJ1-4|TRBV10-3|few|14|-
TGTGCCATCAGGGACGGGGGGGGGAGTGAAAAACTGTTTTTT
CAIRDGGGSEKLFF
>TRBJ1-1|TRBV12-3/TRBV12-4|-|16|TRBD1
TGTGCCAGCAGTCCGGGACAGGGGGCGATGAACACTGAAGCTTTCTTT
CASSPGQGAMNTEAFF
>TRBJ2-6|TRBV19|-|14|-
TGTGCCAGCAAAGACCACTCTGGGGCCAACGCCCTGACTTTC
CASKDHSGANALTF
>TRBJ1-1|TRBV15|-|13|-
TGTGCCACCAGCAGGGAGGTTTTCACTGAAGCTTTCTTT
CATSREVFTEAFF
>TRBJ2-3|TRBV18|few|16|TRBD1
TGTGCCAGCTCACCAAGGACAGGGGGCGCGTCAGATACGCAGTATTTT
CASSPRTGGASDTQYF
>TRBJ1-4|TRBV24-1|-|15|-
TGTGCCACCAGTGAAGGAGGGGCCAACAATGAAAAACTGTTTTTT
CATSEGGANNEKLFF
>TRBJ2-4|TRBV20-1|-|14|TRBD1
TGCAGTGCTAGAGATGGACAGGGGGCAAACATTCAGTACTTC
CSARDGQGANIQYF
>TRBJ2-1|TRBV7-2|many|12|-
TGTGCCAGCGACTCGGACTACAATGAGCAGTTCTTC
CASDSDYNEQFF
>TRBJ1-1|TRBV5-1|many|14|-
TGCGCCAGCAAGTTGAGTGTCCGGATCACTGAAGCTTTCTTT
CASKLSVRITEAFF
>TRBJ2-7|TRBV6-1|-|13|-
TGTGCCAGCAGTGAAAACGGGCGCTACGAGCAGTACTTC
CASSENGRYEQYF
>TRBJ1-6|TRBV3-1|-|15|-
TGTGCCAGCAGCCAAGATGACCATCTTAATTCACCCCTCCACTTT
CASSQDDHLNSPLHF
>TRBJ2-3|TRBV7-3|many|17|-
TGTGCCAGCAGCCCGGGACGGTGGGGAACTAGCACAGATACGCAGTATTTT
CASSPGRWGTSTDTQYF
>TRBJ1-2|TRBV2|-|17|-
TGTGCCAGCAGTGAAGGAGACAGTGCCCTTCCTTACTATGGCTACACCTTC
CASSEGDSALPYYGYTF
>TRBJ1-1|TRBV6-2/TRBV6-3|few|17|TRBD1
TGTGCCAGCAGTTACCTTGGACTGGGACAGGGAAGCACTGAAGCTTTCTTT
CASSYLGLGQGSTEAFF
>TRBJ2-5|TRBV29-1|many|12|TRBD1
TGCAGCGGGGGGACAGGCCAAGAGACCCAGTACTTC
CSGGTGQETQYF
>TRBJ2-5|TRBV5-6|many|15|TRBD1
TGTGCCAGCAGCTACACGCAGGGGGCTAGGGAGACCCAGTACTTC
CASSYTQGARETQYF
>TRBJ1-6|TRBV3-1|-|16|-
TGTGCCAGCAGCCGAGGGGCGGAGTCCTATAATTCACCCCTCCACTTT
CASSRGAESYNSPLHF
>TRBJ1-4|TRBV20-1|-|13|-
TGCAGTACTAGGCCGGGACCCGGGGAAAAACTGTTTTTT
CSTRPGPGEKLFF
>TRBJ1-2|TRBV5-1|many|15|TRBD1
TGCGCCAGCAGCGGGGACAGGGACGATAACTATGGCTACACCTTC
CASSGDRDDNYGYTF
>TRBJ2-7|TRBV7-3|-|14|-
TGTGCCAGCAGCTTAGGCGCGGGAAACAACGAGCAGTACTTC
CASSLGAGNNEQYF
>TRBJ2-5|TRBV24-1|many|15|-
TGTGCCACCAGTGATTTGGGGCAGCTCCAAGAGACCCAGTACTTC
CATSDLGQLQETQYF
>TRBJ1-2|TRBV6-4|-|13|-
TGTGCCAGCAGTGACTCGGACAACTATGGCTACACCTTC
CASSDSDNYGYTF
>TRBJ2-3|TRBV5-6|few|15|TRBD2
TGTGCCAGCAGCCTAGAGCGGGGCTACACAGATACGCAGTATTTT
CASSLERGYTDTQYF
>TRBJ2-4|TRBV20-1|many|13|TRBD1
TGCAGCGAACAGGGGGCAAGGGGGAACATTCAGTACTTC
CSEQGARGNIQYF
>TRBJ2-7|TRBV19|-|13|-
TGTGCCAGTAGTATAGGATGGGACTACGAGCAGTACTTC
CASSIGWDYEQYF
>TRBJ1-1|TRBV5-1|many|14|-
TGCGCCAGCAAATTTGGGGCCCTCAACACTGAAGCTTTCTTT
CASKFGALNTEAFF
>TRBJ2-3|TRBV7-2|many|18|-
TGTGCCAGCAGCTTAGCCATCCCTCGACAGGGGAGGGCAGATACGCAGTATTTT
CASSLAIPRQGRADTQYF
>TRBJ2-2|TRBV5-1|few|14|TRBD1
TGCGCCAGCGCCTCTACAGGGGACACCGGGGAGCTGTTTTTT
CASASTGDTGELFF
>TRBJ2-6|TRBV29-1|few|13|-
TGCAGCGTTGCGGAATCTGGGGCCAACGTCCGGACTTTC
CSVAESGANVRTF
>TRBJ2-3|TRBV6-1|many|15|-
TGTGCCAGCCTCGTGCTCAGGGTTAGCACAGATACGCAGTATTTT
CASLVLRVSTDTQYF
>TRBJ2-5|TRBV20-1|many|13|-
TGCAGTGCCCTGGGACCTGGGCTAGAGACCCAGTACTTC
CSALGPGLETQYF
>TRBJ2-1|TRBV5-5|many|16|-
TGTGCCAGCAGCTCCACGGGCGGGGAAACCTACAATGAGCAGTTCTTC
CASSSTGGETYNEQFF
>TRBJ2-7|TRBV3-1|many|15|-
TGTGCCAGCAGCCCAGGGGGGCTGTCCTCCTACGAGCAGTACTTC
CASSPGGLSSYEQYF
>TRBJ2-3|TRBV5-6|many|15|-
TGTGCCAGCAGTATCGAGGTCCTCGTCACAGATACGCAGTATTTT
CASSIEVLVTDTQYF
>TRBJ2-2|TRBV9|few|15|-
TGTGCCAGCAGCGTAAGAGGGGCGAACACCGGGGAGCTGTTTTTT
CASSVRGANTGELFF
>TRBJ1-2|TRBV6-6|-|13|TRBD1
TGTGCCAGCAGATCGCAGGGGGGGGATGGCTACACCTTC
CASRSQGGDGYTF
>TRBJ2-1|TRBV6-1|-|14|-
TGTGCCAGCACACAGGAAAGCTCCTACAATGAGCAGTTCTTC
CASTQESSYNEQFF
>TRBJ2-7|TRBV7-2|-|15|TRBD2
TGTGCCAGCAGCTTCGGACTAGGGACTTGGGGAGAGCAGTACTTC
CASSFGLGTWGEQYF
>TRBJ2-1|TRBV7-2|many|15|-
TGTGCCAGCAGCTTAGAAAGGGGGGTATACAATGAGCAGTTCTTC
CASSLERGVYNEQFF
>TRBJ2-1|TRBV5-1|many|17|TRBD2
TGCGCCAGCAGCCCTGGGGGCCGGCTAGCGGGTTTCAATGAGCAGTTCTTC
CASSPGGRLAGFNEQFF
>TRBJ2-5|TRBV9|many|16|TRBD2
TGTGCCAGCAGCGCGGGGCTAGCGGGGCTTAAAGAGACCCAGTACTTC
CASSAGLAGLKETQYF